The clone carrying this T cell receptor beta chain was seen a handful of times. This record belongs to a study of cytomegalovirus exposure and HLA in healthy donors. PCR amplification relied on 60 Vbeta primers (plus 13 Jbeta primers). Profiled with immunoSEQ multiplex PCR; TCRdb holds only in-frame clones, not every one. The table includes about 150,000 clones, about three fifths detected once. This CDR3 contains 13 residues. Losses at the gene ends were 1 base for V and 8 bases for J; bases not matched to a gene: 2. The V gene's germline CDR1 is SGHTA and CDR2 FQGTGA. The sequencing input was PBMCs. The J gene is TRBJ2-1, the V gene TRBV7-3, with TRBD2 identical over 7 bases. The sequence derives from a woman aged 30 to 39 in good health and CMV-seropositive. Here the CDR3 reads CASSLIRGDEQFF. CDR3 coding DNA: TGTGCCAGCAGCTTAATTCGGGGGGATGAGCAGTTCTTC.